Below are 29 T cell receptor beta chains sequenced from a single sample in a study of cytomegalovirus exposure and HLA in healthy donors. The PCR contained 60 Vbeta and 13 Jbeta primers. The table came from immunoSEQ multiplex PCR; TCRdb's copy has only in-frame clones and leaves some out. Its table records some 82,000 clones. Sample: PBMCs. Source of these receptors: a woman aged 30 to 39 in good health and CMV-seronegative.

The chain carries TRBV2 and TRBJ2-6, with D tentatively TRBD1 (6 bases). The germline V gene has CDR1 SNHLY and CDR2 FYNNEI. This CDR3 spans 15 amino acids. Trimming pared 2 bases from V and 3 bases from J, leaving 8 bases between. CDR3 bases: TGTGCCAGCAGTGAAACGGGACATGGGGCCAACGTCCTGACTTTC. Amino acid sequence: CASSETGHGANVLTF. Combining the CDR3 with reference TRBV2 and TRBJ2-6 gives the whole variable domain EPEVTQTPSHQVTQMGQEVILRCVPISNHLYFYWYRQILGQKVEFLVSFYNNEISEKSEIFDDQFSVERPDGSNFTLKIRSTKLEDSAMYFCASSETGHGANVLTFGAGSRLTVL.

This chain joins TRBV28 and TRBJ2-1; 11 bases are shared with TRBD2. The CDR3 loop spans 16 amino acids. With 5 bases clipped from V and 4 bases from J, the junction kept 7 bases outside the gene matches. From germline, CDR1 is MDHEN and CDR2 SYDVKM. The CDR3 DNA reads TGTGCCAGCAGTGTAGCGGGACTAGCGGCTTACAATGAGCAGTTCTTC. Translated: CASSVAGLAAYNEQFF.

V gene TRBV19 combines with J gene TRBJ1-2; D is perhaps TRBD1 (5 bases). The CDR3 spans 15 residues. Germline CDR1 is LNHDA and CDR2 is SQIVND (reference sequence). Deletions cut 3 bases from V and 4 bases from J, with 15 bases between. This CDR3 is CASSIGPMGGYGYTF. CDR3 DNA: TGTGCCAGTAGTATCGGGCCGATGGGGGGCTATGGCTACACCTTC.

The chain has TRBV4-2 and TRBJ2-7, with 10 bases that match TRBD2. The CDR3 runs to 15 residues. The V and J ends lost 2 bases and 2 bases, in that order; junction bases with no gene match: 3. The germline gives CDR1 LGHNA, CDR2 YNFKEQ. The CDR3 coding sequence is TGTGCCAGCAGCCAAACTAGCGGGGCAACCTACGAGCAGTACTTC. Translated, it gives CASSQTSGATYEQYF.

The chain combines TRBV5-5 with TRBJ1-5, with D perhaps TRBD1 (5 bases). V lost 4 bases to trimming and J lost 0 bases, with 11 bases between them. The CDR3 runs to 15 residues. Looked up from germline, CDR1 is SGHKS and CDR2 is YYEKEE (reference sequence). CDR3 nucleotide sequence: TGTGCCAGCAGCCTGACAGTGTTTAGCAATCAGCCCCAGCATTTT. It codes for CASSLTVFSNQPQHF.

This rearrangement joins TRBV4-2 to TRBJ2-1; D perhaps matches TRBD2 (7 bases). V was clipped by 4 bases and J by 8 bases, with 24 bases between them. Germline V CDR1 and CDR2: LGHNA, YNFKEQ. This CDR3 is 17 amino acids long. In DNA, the CDR3 is TGTGCCAGCAGCCGCCTTAGGAGAGGGGGGGAAGAGGATGAGCAGTTCTTC. Residues: CASSRLRRGGEEDEQFF.

The V gene is TRBV5-1, the J gene TRBJ2-7, with 9 bases identical to TRBD1. In germline, CDR1 is SGHRS, CDR2 YFSETQ. Trimming at V came to 1 base and at J to 5 bases, leaving 7 bases not matched to a gene. The CDR3 is made up of 15 amino acids. The CDR3 reads CASSLMDRGSNEQYF. The CDR3 DNA reads as TGCGCCAGCAGCTTGATGGACAGGGGATCGAACGAGCAGTACTTC.

This chain joins TRBV19 and TRBJ1-1; unclear D gene. The CDR3 has 13 amino acids. With 10 bases removed from V and 0 bases from J, the gap between germline ends came to 12 bases. Germline lookup yields CDR1 LNHDA and CDR2 SQIVND (reference sequence). CDR3 protein: CATGVAVNTEAFF. DNA of the CDR3: TGTGCCACCGGTGTAGCAGTGAACACTGAAGCTTTCTTT. Looking up the rest from reference TRBV19 and TRBJ1-1 gives the full variable domain: DGGITQSPKYLFRKEGQNVTLSCEQNLNHDAMYWYRQDPGQGLRLIYYSQIVNDFQKGDIAEGYSVSREKKESFPLTVTSAQKNPTAFYLCATGVAVNTEAFFGQGTRLTVV.

This chain joins TRBV5-1 and TRBJ2-3; possibly TRBD1 for D (6 bases). CDR1 and CDR2 from the germline V gene are SGHRS and YFSETQ. This CDR3 is built from 14 residues. The V end was cut by 2 bases, the J end by 2 bases, with 9 bases between. In nucleotides, the CDR3 is TGCGCCAGCAGCTTACAGGGAACCACAGATACGCAGTATTTT. Its protein product is CASSLQGTTDTQYF.

J is TRBJ2-1 and V is TRBV30; D is ambiguous. This CDR3 is 14 amino acids long. Per germline, CDR1 GTSNPN and CDR2 SVGIG (reference sequence). V lost 1 base, J lost 4 bases, and 11 bases lay in between. The DNA of the CDR3 is TGTGCCTGGAGTGGCACGGAGAAGTACAATGAGCAGTTCTTC. Its protein is CAWSGTEKYNEQFF.

V and J are TRBV27 and TRBJ2-7; 7 bases are a match to TRBD1. CDR1 is MNHEY and CDR2 is SMNVEV in the germline V gene (reference sequence). Trimming cost V 6 bases and J 5 bases; bases outside gene matches: 10. The CDR3 spans 14 residues. CDR3 in amino acids: CASSPTGQLNEQYF. The CDR3 region has the DNA TGTGCCAGCAGCCCGACGGGACAGCTTAACGAGCAGTACTTC.

V is TRBV30 and J is TRBJ2-3; possibly TRBD2 for D (5 bases). CDR3 length equals 15 residues. Looked up from germline, CDR1 is GTSNPN and CDR2 is SVGIG (reference sequence). Trimming cost V 0 bases and J 0 bases, with 10 bases left between them. The CDR3 protein is CAWSVAAVSTDTQYF. The CDR3 bases are TGTGCCTGGAGTGTAGCAGCGGTCAGCACAGATACGCAGTATTTT.

This chain links TRBV5-1 with TRBJ2-3, with TRBD2 matching 7 bases. The CDR3 covers 15 residues. The V and J ends lost 0 bases and 3 bases, in that order; junction bases with no gene match: 4. The germline V gene encodes CDR1 SGHRS and CDR2 YFSETQ. This CDR3 is CASSLVGRTTDTQYF. The CDR3 DNA reads TGCGCCAGCAGCTTGGTCGGGAGGACTACAGATACGCAGTATTTT.

Of note for this clone: The junction and the germline gene differ at one end; a read error may be behind it. The chain employs TRBV30 and TRBJ1-1; tentative D call: TRBD1 (5 bases). The CDR3 contains 14 residues. CDR1 and CDR2 from the germline V gene are GTSNPN and SVGIG (reference sequence). The CDR3 protein is CAWSLERGRVEDFF. The CDR3 DNA reads as TGTGCCTGGAGTTTGGAGCGGGGACGTGTTGAAGATTTCTTT.

The chain links TRBV5-1 to TRBJ1-2, with D unclear. This CDR3 region has 13 residues. Germline CDR1 reads SGHRS; CDR2 reads YFSETQ. Trimming pared 3 bases from V and 6 bases from J, leaving 12 bases between. DNA of the CDR3: TGCGCCAGCAGCTCCGGAGGGAGCCATGGCTACACCTTC. Amino acid sequence: CASSSGGSHGYTF.

Regarding this clone: The same CDR3 can be traced to other DNA sequences in this sample. This chain connects TRBV30 to TRBJ1-1, with D possibly being TRBD1 (5 bases). The germline gives CDR1 GTSNPN, CDR2 SVGIG (reference sequence). This CDR3 region has 12 residues. Trimming cost V 5 bases and J 4 bases, with 11 bases left between them. CDR3 sequence (DNA): TGTGCCTGGGCCTGGGGGGGCACTGAAGCTTTCTTT. Protein: CAWAWGGTEAFF.

This sequence joins TRBV2 and TRBJ2-1, with 9 positions matching TRBD2. The germline V gene has CDR1 SNHLY and CDR2 FYNNEI. The V and J ends lost 8 bases and 5 bases, in that order; junction bases with no gene match: 7. This CDR3 comprises 14 residues. The DNA of the CDR3 is TGTGCCAGCTGTCCAGCGGGGGGTCACAATGAGCAGTTCTTC. Translated: CASCPAGGHNEQFF.

The chain is built from TRBV5-6 and TRBJ2-7; D unresolved. Germline CDR1 SGHDT, CDR2 YYEEEE. The CDR3 loop spans 15 amino acids. V was pared by 2 bases and J by 0 bases, with 12 bases between. The CDR3 loop reads CASSFFPETSYEQYF. The CDR3 DNA follows: TGTGCCAGCAGCTTTTTCCCGGAGACCTCCTACGAGCAGTACTTC.

The V gene is TRBV18, the J gene TRBJ2-3; D call uncertain. Germline assignment: CDR1 KGHSH and CDR2 LQKENI. The V and J ends lost 3 bases and 6 bases respectively, with 10 bases between them. The CDR3 has 13 residues. The CDR3 reads CASSPRQTDTQYF. DNA of the CDR3: TGTGCCAGCTCACCGCGGCAGACCGATACGCAGTATTTT.

The DNA for the CDR3 is TGTGCCAGCAGCATCAACAGGGATGCGAGCCATCCCGACTATGGCTACACCTTC. Its protein is CASSINRDASHPDYGYTF. This rearrangement joins TRBV21-1 to TRBJ1-2; the tabulated D call, TRBD1, remains unverified against the DNA. TRBV21-1 is given as a pseudogene. The CDR3 sequence is 18 residues long.

This chain joins TRBV6-5 and TRBJ1-5; D is undetermined. From germline, CDR1 is MNHEY and CDR2 SVGAGI. This CDR3 has 15 residues. V was trimmed by 0 bases and J by 5 bases, leaving 11 bases between them. As DNA, the CDR3 is TGTGCCAGCAGTTACTCGTTCGGGTTGGATCAGCCCCAGCATTTT. It translates to CASSYSFGLDQPQHF.

The genes are TRBV6-1 and TRBJ2-3; D uncertain. Germline-derived CDR1 and CDR2 are MNHNS and SASEGT. CDR3 size: 13 residues. The V end lost 6 bases, the J end lost 4 bases, and 11 bases lay between the germline ends. In nucleotides, the CDR3 is TGTGCCAGCAGGGAGCTCGGTCCAGATACGCAGTATTTT. As protein: CASRELGPDTQYF.

The chain joins TRBV2 to TRBJ2-5; TRBD1 matches at 8 bases. V lost 2 bases and J lost 5; bases outside the gene matches: 4. This CDR3 region has 14 residues. CDR1 and CDR2 from the germline V gene are SNHLY and FYNNEI. Here the CDR3 DNA reads TGTGCCAGCAGTGAACAGGGGGCCGGGGAGACCCAGTACTTC. Its protein product is CASSEQGAGETQYF.

V usage is TRBV6-1 and J usage is TRBJ1-2; possibly TRBD1 for D (6 bases). Germline V CDR1 and CDR2: MNHNS, SASEGT. The CDR3 sequence is 13 residues long. V gave up 5 bases and J gave up 3 bases, with 10 bases separating them. The CDR3 reads CASSIDRYYGYTF. CDR3 nucleotides: TGTGCCAGCAGTATCGACAGGTACTATGGCTACACCTTC.

V is TRBV28 and J is TRBJ1-5, with D perhaps matching TRBD1 (6 bases). V was trimmed by 5 bases and J by 3 bases, leaving 11 bases between them. There are 14 residues in the CDR3. CDR1 is MDHEN and CDR2 is SYDVKM in the germline V gene. CDR3 in DNA: TGTGCCAGCAGTCAAGGACAGCCCAATCAGCCCCAGCATTTT. As protein: CASSQGQPNQPQHF.

The V gene is TRBV18, the J gene TRBJ1-1; D not resolved. The V end lost 2 bases, the J end lost 2 bases, and 6 bases lay between the germline ends. Germline V gives CDR1 KGHSH, CDR2 LQKENI. This CDR3 comprises 13 residues. The CDR3 sequence is CASSPVQNTEAFF. The CDR3 coding sequence is TGTGCCAGCTCACCAGTCCAAAACACTGAAGCTTTCTTT.

The J gene is TRBJ1-6, the V gene TRBV7-9; tentatively, D is TRBD1 (6 bases). Per the germline V gene, CDR1 is SEHNR and CDR2 is FQNEAQ (reference sequence). The CDR3 runs 18 residues. The V gene lost 2 bases and the J gene lost 8 bases, with 22 bases spanning the gap. For the CDR3, the DNA is TGTGCCAGCAGCTTAAGGCCTGGGACACCGAAGGGTGATTCACCCCTCCACTTT. It is translated as CASSLRPGTPKGDSPLHF.

For this clone: The CDR3 does not end in the conserved phenylalanine or tryptophan, so this is likely a read error. No DNA is shown, since the ends of the CDR3 on it are uncertain; the CDR3 is the one TCRdb lists. The chain has TRBV5-1 and TRBJ1-1; the DNA was not used to check the table's D call, TRBD1. The V gene's germline CDR1 is SGHRS and CDR2 YFSETQ. The CDR3 length is 15 residues, termini included. The CDR3 protein is CASSLEQGQGTEDFS.

The rearrangement links TRBV6-1 to TRBJ2-7; D not resolved. Germline CDR1 is MNHNS and CDR2 is SASEGT. The CDR3 is made up of 13 amino acids. The germline V and J ends were trimmed by 1 base and 3 bases, with 7 bases remaining between them. As DNA, the CDR3 is TGTGCCAGCAGTGAAGGGCCCTTCTACGAGCAGTACTTC. Translated, it gives CASSEGPFYEQYF.